This T cell receptor beta chain came from a study of identical twins. Template switching, a step in the protocol, added a universal primer site, and cDNA carried unique molecular identifiers. TCRdb independently ran MiXCR on the 5' RACE reads; one entry per CDR3 protein. The repertoire holds approximately 470,000 distinct CDR3 sequences, approximately 15% seen once, with around 0.52% in the top ten. In its sample, this clonotype was seen a few times. Its cognate antigen is unknown. Germline lookup yields CDR1 SNHLY and CDR2 FYNNEI. The CDR3 has 13 amino acids. V was clipped by 6 bases and J by 8 bases, with 13 bases between them. Study observations and caveats: When twins shared out-of-frame alpha sequences, those sequences had excess low generation probability. The abundant beta clonotypes from cord blood had fewer insertions, and memory repertoires had none of this. Zero-insertion analyses might be partly confounded by invariant T cells like MAIT and iNKT.

The same data also contributed to another study, on yellow fever vaccine responses in identical twins.

This sequence originates from a woman under 30 in good health. Sequencing was performed on CD4+ T cells sorted from blood. The genes are TRBV2 and TRBJ2-2; D not resolved. CDR3 sequence (DNA): TGTGCCAGCAGGGCCCAAGCCGGGGGGGAGCTGTTTTTT. It encodes CASRAQAGGELFF.